This TCR beta chain originates from a study of response to subunit inactivated influenza vaccine (dated by TCRdb to the late 2010s). Regarding the complete study: The study used deep quantitative T cell receptor repertoire profiling to track responses to a trivalent subunit inactivated influenza vaccine.

What the study reported, not specific to this receptor: The authors suggested that each seasonal influenza vaccination may recruit only a limited number of new T cells.

This clonotype was picked up a small number of times. The target of this receptor is not known. No much larger clone is present one base from it, and per-base qualities are unavailable. Libraries were built with RT-PCR. The sequencer was an Illumina HiSeq 2500. Through fastp at Q25 and MiXCR, TCRdb rebuilt clones from the public reads, retaining in-frame beta chains. When rows share a CDR3 protein, they turn into one entry using the most common DNA and genes. This sample gives around 250,000 distinct CDR3 sequences in total; approximately 12% of them show up just once. The top ten hold roughly 7.7% of the sample. Source: non-naive T cells sorted from PBMCs, taken 14 to 15 days before vaccination. The cell subset or site label on this specimen signifies: memory T cell fraction. This TCR was sampled from a man aged 50 or older who received an inactivated influenza vaccine. Donor details come from another sample of the same person, matched by shared clones.

The CDR3 reads as follows: CASSYGGRLNSGNTIYF. The DNA sequence reads TGTGCCAGCAGCTATGGAGGGCGCCTTAACTCTGGAAACACCATATATTTT. The chain joins TRBV3-1 to TRBJ1-3, with no confident D gene call. V is cut by 5 bases and J by 0 bases, and the space between the germline ends is 17 bases. The CDR3, cysteine through phenylalanine, is 17 amino acids long. The sequence is cut down to CDR3 DNA, 51 bases in frame from base 1. CDR1 is given as LGHDT and CDR2 as YNNKEL, both from the germline V gene (reference sequence).